The entry below gives a single TCR beta chain sequence along with its context. Germline V gene data show CDR1 as LGHNA and CDR2 as YSLEER. CDR3 length: 13 amino acids. V lost 8 bases, J lost 0 bases, and 3 bases stayed unmatched. This specimen comes from a study of blood T cell repertoires in COVID-19. Looking at the study overall: Samples of COVID-19 (acute and convalescent) were obtained from the United States, Italy and Spain. T cells, B-cell-depleted T cells, or PBMCs supplied cDNA or gDNA.

Original methodology: Cell counts per sample came from amplifying reference gene primers. TCRdb's copy holds only in-frame clones and misses some; the assay was immunoSEQ multiplex PCR. That table gives V, J and clone size, and the DNA gave D and trimming. Of around 160,000 clones in the sample, around 84% were seen once. J is TRBJ1-1 and V is TRBV4-3, with TRBD1 matching over 7 bases. The receptor's source is a human donor in a cohort sampled during active COVID-19. Specimen: peripheral blood. The CDR3 region is CASSRGVNTEAFF. The CDR3 DNA sequence: TGCGCCAGCTCCAGGGGGGTGAACACTGAAGCTTTCTTT.